The next 16 T cell receptor beta chains were all read from a single sample in a study of beta chain features in type 1 diabetes. These receptors have no known antigen. Expressed TCRB transcripts were sequenced after all isolated RNA was converted to cDNA. Sequencing used immunoSEQ multiplex PCR; TCRdb keeps in-frame clones, though not all of them. The sample records about 650,000 clones, roughly an eighth being singletons. Findings and limits, study-wide: TCRB CDR3 length was moderately but significantly reduced in all four CD4+ subsets of Type 1 diabetes patients.

Material for sequencing was naive CD4+ T cells from blood. These TCRs come from a man aged 25-40 years with type 1 diabetes.

The table lists this clone with a count of one. CDR3 residues: CASSLGRGPLHF. CDR3 bases: TGTGCCAGCAGCTTAGGGCGCGGTCCCCTCCACTTT. The genes are TRBV11-2 and TRBJ1-6; D not certain. The V end lost 1 base, the J end lost 13 bases, and 8 bases lay between the germline ends. CDR1 and CDR2 from the germline V gene are SGHAT and FQNNGV. The CDR3 is made up of 12 amino acids.

This clone was detected only a few times. The V call is TRBV5-1, the J call TRBJ2-3; TRBD1 is a possible D gene (6 bases). V lost 4 bases and J lost 2, with 8 bases in between. Per germline, CDR1 SGHRS and CDR2 YFSETQ. The CDR3 spans 13 residues. The CDR3 sequence is CASSLGHTDTQYF. In DNA form, the CDR3 reads TGCGCCAGCAGCCTGGGACACACAGATACGCAGTATTTT.

The genes are TRBV7-2 and TRBJ2-5, with a weak D call TRBD2 (5 bases). There are 13 residues in the CDR3. V lost 2 bases and J 7 bases, leaving 11 bases between the germline ends. Germline values: CDR1 SGHTA, CDR2 FQGNSA. The CDR3 DNA follows: TGTGCCAGCAGCTTAAACGGCGAGGGGACCCAGTACTTC. Translating it yields CASSLNGEGTQYF.

Note on this clone: The sample holds other DNA sequences that translate to the same CDR3. The V gene is TRBV7-2, the J gene TRBJ2-1; 7 bases are shared with TRBD1. This CDR3 is 14 amino acids long. V dropped 1 base and J dropped 4; count of bases not matched to a gene: 1. Per germline, CDR1 SGHTA and CDR2 FQGNSA. CDR3 sequence reads: CASSLEGQYNEQFF. In DNA, the CDR3 is TGTGCCAGCAGCTTAGAGGGACAGTACAATGAGCAGTTCTTC.

This clone was detected a few times. The V call is TRBV2, the J call TRBJ1-1, with TRBD1 identical over 11 bases. Germline values: CDR1 SNHLY, CDR2 FYNNEI. Trimming cost V 5 bases and J 5 bases; bases outside gene matches: 4. CDR3 length: 14 residues. This chain's CDR3 is CASSRTGGGTEAFF. The CDR3 nucleotides are TGTGCCAGCAGTCGGACAGGGGGCGGGACTGAAGCTTTCTTT.

The chain employs TRBV7-2 and TRBJ2-3; weak D call: TRBD2 (5 bases). This CDR3 comprises 13 residues. The germline V gene encodes CDR1 SGHTA and CDR2 FQGNSA. Trimming removed 10 bases from V and 5 bases from J, with 16 bases in between. The CDR3 sequence: CATGGRGIDTQYF. The CDR3 DNA follows: TGTGCCACCGGTGGACGGGGTATAGATACGCAGTATTTT.

This clone has just a few counts. The chain employs TRBV2 and TRBJ1-2; D is ambiguous. V lost 5 bases to trimming and J lost 6 bases, with 4 bases between them. From germline, CDR1 is SNHLY and CDR2 FYNNEI. The CDR3 covers 10 residues. The CDR3 sequence is CASSPDGYTF. CDR3 nucleotides: TGTGCCAGCAGTCCAGATGGCTACACCTTC.

The chain combines TRBV19 with TRBJ2-1, with 7 nucleotides matching TRBD2. CDR3 length: 16 residues. J gave up 2 bases and V 3 bases, and 7 bases lay outside the gene matches. From germline, CDR1 is LNHDA and CDR2 SQIVND (reference sequence). This CDR3 is CASSISSGEPYNEQFF. In nucleotides, the CDR3 is TGTGCCAGTAGTATCTCGAGCGGGGAACCCTACAATGAGCAGTTCTTC.

The chain employs TRBV7-9 and TRBJ1-1; D not certain. Germline loops: CDR1 SEHNR, CDR2 FQNEAQ (reference sequence). Trimming cost V 1 base and J 7 bases, with 7 bases left between them. The CDR3 consists of 12 residues. The CDR3 loop reads CASSLVGGEAFF. CDR3 coding DNA: TGTGCCAGCAGCTTAGTGGGAGGTGAAGCTTTCTTT.

This clone was seen a handful of times. The chain couples TRBV7-2 to TRBJ2-5; TRBD2 agrees at 9 bases. Trimming at V came to 5 bases and at J to 2 bases, leaving 15 bases not matched to a gene. Germline V gene data show CDR1 as SGHTA and CDR2 as FQGNSA. CDR3 length: 18 residues. CDR3 bases: TGTGCCAGCAGCGTGGACGGGGATGGTAGCGGGGGACAAGAGACCCAGTACTTC. It yields the protein CASSVDGDGSGGQETQYF.

This clone was detected only a few times. The chain employs TRBV10-3 and TRBJ2-2; TRBD2 matches 8 bases. CDR1 and CDR2 from the germline V gene are ENHRY and SYGVKD. V lost 6 bases to trimming and J lost 5 bases; unmatched junction nucleotides: 5. This CDR3 region has 14 residues. CDR3 sequence reads: CAISDREGTGELFF. The CDR3 nucleotides read TGTGCCATCAGCGACCGGGAGGGGACCGGGGAGCTGTTTTTT.

The chain links TRBV5-1 to TRBJ1-1, with TRBD1 identical over 7 bases. Trimming took 2 bases from V and 1 from J; bases not matched to a gene: 5. The V gene's germline CDR1 is SGHRS and CDR2 YFSETQ. This CDR3 region has 15 residues. The DNA for the CDR3 is TGCGCCAGCAGCTTACGACAGGGCGGGAACACTGAAGCTTTCTTT. Residues: CASSLRQGGNTEAFF.

This clone was recorded a few times. This chain links TRBV6-6 with TRBJ2-1, with D possibly being TRBD2 (6 bases). V shed 5 bases and J shed 6 bases, with 17 bases lying between them. CDR1 and CDR2 from the germline V gene are MNHNY and SVGAGI (reference sequence). This CDR3 comprises 15 residues. The CDR3 bases are TGTGCCAGCAGTGGCACCACGCTAGCGATCAATGAGCAGTTCTTC. It yields the protein CASSGTTLAINEQFF.

The V and J genes are TRBV11-2 and TRBJ1-4; D unresolved. The V end lost 5 bases, the J end lost 4 bases, and 14 bases lay between the germline ends. The germline V gene has CDR1 SGHAT and CDR2 FQNNGV. The CDR3 has 15 amino acids. The chain's CDR3 is CASSVGRGVNEKLFF. CDR3 coding DNA: TGTGCCAGCAGCGTAGGTCGGGGAGTTAATGAAAAACTGTTTTTT.

This clone was picked up a small number of times. This chain links TRBV30 with TRBJ1-5, with D perhaps matching TRBD1 (5 bases). The ends were cut back, 2 bases at V and 5 bases at J, with 10 bases in the middle. Germline V gives CDR1 GTSNPN, CDR2 SVGIG (reference sequence). The CDR3 loop spans 13 amino acids. The CDR3 DNA reads TGTGCCTGGAGTATTCCGGGACATCAGCCCCAGCATTTT. This sequence encodes CAWSIPGHQPQHF.

This sequence joins TRBV2 and TRBJ2-3; D unresolved. The V and J ends lost 0 bases and 2 bases respectively, with 6 bases between them. Germline V CDR1 and CDR2: SNHLY, FYNNEI. The CDR3 runs to 14 residues. CDR3 in amino acids: CASSEAYLTDTQYF. The CDR3 DNA reads as TGTGCCAGCAGTGAAGCTTACCTCACAGATACGCAGTATTTT.